A selection of T cell receptor beta chains follows, all from one sample in a study of shared clonotypes between healthy human individuals. Using immunoSEQ multiplex PCR, the repertoire was profiled, and TCRdb retains in-frame clones only, with some absent. Of some 2,100,000 clones listed, approximately 94% were seen once; the top ten hold around 0.13%. The sequencing input was naive CD4+ T cells sorted from blood. The source is a young man in good health. Both conserved end residues are part of each CDR3. The order of the fields is J gene, V gene, D gene, clone size, CDR3 DNA, CDR3 protein. A D gene is named only where the DNA matches it firmly. Clone size is given for some rows only: seen once, a few or many times, or a class if the clone is expanded.

j_gene: TRBJ2-5
v_gene: TRBV25-1
d_gene: -
abundance: -
CDR3nt: TGTGCCAGCAGTGAACCGGGGGAGACCCAGTACTTC
CDR3aa: CASSEPGETQYF

j_gene: TRBJ1-1
v_gene: TRBV28
d_gene: -
abundance: -
CDR3nt: TGTGCCAGCAGTTTAAGGACTGGGAACACTGAAGCTTTCTTT
CDR3aa: CASSLRTGNTEAFF

j_gene: TRBJ2-4
v_gene: TRBV29-1
d_gene: -
abundance: -
CDR3nt: TGCAGCGTTGAAGATAGAAGCTCGGCCAAAAACATTCAGTACTTC
CDR3aa: CSVEDRSSAKNIQYF

j_gene: TRBJ2-7
v_gene: TRBV2
d_gene: TRBD2
abundance: -
CDR3nt: TGTGCCAGCAGCGTAAAACTAGCGGGGGTGACCTACGAGCAGTACTTC
CDR3aa: CASSVKLAGVTYEQYF

j_gene: TRBJ1-1
v_gene: TRBV18
d_gene: -
abundance: -
CDR3nt: TGTGCCAGCTCACCGCGACAGGCTTCGGACACTGAAGCTTTCTTT
CDR3aa: CASSPRQASDTEAFF

j_gene: TRBJ1-2
v_gene: TRBV5-4
d_gene: -
abundance: -
CDR3nt: TGTGCCAGCAGCTTGGGGGCAGGGGCCCCTGGCTACACCTTC
CDR3aa: CASSLGAGAPGYTF

j_gene: TRBJ2-7
v_gene: TRBV5-5
d_gene: -
abundance: -
CDR3nt: TGTGCCAGCAGCTTACGGGACTCCTACGAGCAGTACTTC
CDR3aa: CASSLRDSYEQYF

j_gene: TRBJ1-4
v_gene: TRBV5-4
d_gene: TRBD1
abundance: once
CDR3nt: TGTGCCAGCACCTGGACAGGGAGGGGTGAAAAACTGTTTTTT
CDR3aa: CASTWTGRGEKLFF

j_gene: TRBJ2-3
v_gene: TRBV7-2
d_gene: -
abundance: -
CDR3nt: TGTGCCAGCAGCCCTCGAGGGGGGTTGGATACGCAGTATTTT
CDR3aa: CASSPRGGLDTQYF

j_gene: TRBJ2-3
v_gene: TRBV27
d_gene: -
abundance: -
CDR3nt: TGTGCCAGCAGTTTAAGTGCGGGTACGCAGTATTTT
CDR3aa: CASSLSAGTQYF

j_gene: TRBJ1-2
v_gene: TRBV19
d_gene: -
abundance: -
CDR3nt: TGTGCCAGTAGTATACCAGGACAATTCTATGGCTACACCTTC
CDR3aa: CASSIPGQFYGYTF

j_gene: TRBJ1-1
v_gene: TRBV18
d_gene: -
abundance: -
CDR3nt: TGTGCCAGCTCACCAGGAATGAACACTGAAGCTTTCTTT
CDR3aa: CASSPGMNTEAFF

j_gene: TRBJ2-5
v_gene: TRBV18
d_gene: -
abundance: -
CDR3nt: TGTGCCAGCTCACGAGGGAGCACAGAGACCCAGTACTTC
CDR3aa: CASSRGSTETQYF

j_gene: TRBJ1-3
v_gene: TRBV2
d_gene: TRBD1
abundance: -
CDR3nt: TGTGCCAGCAGTGTTGCCAGGGGGCCTGGAAACACCATATATTTT
CDR3aa: CASSVARGPGNTIYF

j_gene: TRBJ2-5
v_gene: TRBV4-1
d_gene: -
abundance: -
CDR3nt: TGCGCCAGCAGCCCCTGGGGGCCAGAGACCCAGTACTTC
CDR3aa: CASSPWGPETQYF

j_gene: TRBJ1-6
v_gene: TRBV4-3
d_gene: -
abundance: -
CDR3nt: TGCGCCAGCAGCCAAGGACAGAATAATTCACCCCTCCACTTT
CDR3aa: CASSQGQNNSPLHF

j_gene: TRBJ1-4
v_gene: TRBV5-1
d_gene: TRBD1
abundance: -
CDR3nt: TGCGCCAGCAGCTTGACAGGGGGCGGCGAAAAACTGTTTTTT
CDR3aa: CASSLTGGGEKLFF

j_gene: TRBJ1-5
v_gene: TRBV7-8
d_gene: -
abundance: once
CDR3nt: TGTGCCAGCAGCTTAGACGGGACACCAGGCAATCAGCCCCAGCATTTT
CDR3aa: CASSLDGTPGNQPQHF

j_gene: TRBJ1-2
v_gene: TRBV6-5
d_gene: TRBD1
abundance: -
CDR3nt: TGTGCCAGTAGTCCCGGGACAGGGGAAGGTGGCTACACCTTC
CDR3aa: CASSPGTGEGGYTF

j_gene: TRBJ1-1
v_gene: TRBV13
d_gene: -
abundance: -
CDR3nt: TGTGCCAGCAGCTTATCGGAGGCTCCTGAAGCTTTCTTT
CDR3aa: CASSLSEAPEAFF

j_gene: TRBJ1-3
v_gene: TRBV28
d_gene: -
abundance: -
CDR3nt: TGTGCCAGCGCGAGCTCTGGAAACACCATATATTTT
CDR3aa: CASASSGNTIYF

j_gene: TRBJ1-4
v_gene: TRBV27
d_gene: TRBD1
abundance: -
CDR3nt: TGTGCCAGCCGAATGACAGGGGTTGGGGAAAAACTGTTTTTT
CDR3aa: CASRMTGVGEKLFF

j_gene: TRBJ2-7
v_gene: TRBV19
d_gene: -
abundance: -
CDR3nt: TGTGCCAGTAGTATAGCCTTCTCCGGGAGCTCCTACGAGCAGTACTTC
CDR3aa: CASSIAFSGSSYEQYF

j_gene: TRBJ2-6
v_gene: TRBV5-1
d_gene: -
abundance: -
CDR3nt: TGCGCCAGCAGCTTGGGTGGCCTACCCCCTGGGGCCAACGTCCTGACTTTC
CDR3aa: CASSLGGLPPGANVLTF

j_gene: TRBJ2-5
v_gene: TRBV7-9
d_gene: TRBD1
abundance: -
CDR3nt: TGTGCCAGCAGCTTAGCGCCGGCGCAGGGGGTAGAGACCCAGTACTTC
CDR3aa: CASSLAPAQGVETQYF

j_gene: TRBJ2-3
v_gene: TRBV10-2
d_gene: -
abundance: -
CDR3nt: TGCGCCAGCAGTGAGTGGGTGGAGGACACGCAGTATTTT
CDR3aa: CASSEWVEDTQYF

j_gene: TRBJ1-5
v_gene: TRBV5-4
d_gene: TRBD1
abundance: -
CDR3nt: TGTGCCAGCAGCAGGGGGCCTACTAGCAATCAGCCCCAGCATTTT
CDR3aa: CASSRGPTSNQPQHF

j_gene: TRBJ2-4
v_gene: TRBV29-1
d_gene: -
abundance: -
CDR3nt: TGCAGCGTTGCTGGACAAGGAAACATTCAGTACTTC
CDR3aa: CSVAGQGNIQYF

j_gene: TRBJ2-1
v_gene: TRBV15
d_gene: -
abundance: -
CDR3nt: TGTGCCACCAGCAGAGCCGGGACCCCGGGCGGGGAGCAGTTCTTC
CDR3aa: CATSRAGTPGGEQFF

j_gene: TRBJ1-1
v_gene: TRBV18
d_gene: -
abundance: once
CDR3nt: TGTGCCAGCTCCATGGCGGGTCTGAACCCTGAAGCTTTCTTT
CDR3aa: CASSMAGLNPEAFF

j_gene: TRBJ2-5
v_gene: TRBV6-1
d_gene: -
abundance: -
CDR3nt: TGTGCCAGCAGTGAAACAGGGAATATGAAGACCCAGTACTTC
CDR3aa: CASSETGNMKTQYF

j_gene: TRBJ1-2
v_gene: TRBV28
d_gene: -
abundance: -
CDR3nt: TGTGCCAGCAGTTTTCGGGGGGGCTATGGCTACACCTTC
CDR3aa: CASSFRGGYGYTF

j_gene: TRBJ2-1
v_gene: TRBV5-6
d_gene: -
abundance: -
CDR3nt: TGTGCCAGCAGCTTGGGAAGCGGACGGAACTACAATGAGCAGTTCTTC
CDR3aa: CASSLGSGRNYNEQFF

j_gene: TRBJ1-2
v_gene: TRBV10-3
d_gene: -
abundance: -
CDR3nt: TGTGCCATCAGTGGGACGTCCGACTATGGCTACACCTTC
CDR3aa: CAISGTSDYGYTF

j_gene: TRBJ1-4
v_gene: TRBV21-1
d_gene: -
abundance: -
CDR3nt: TGTGCCAGCAGCACGACGGTGAGTGGTGAAAAACTGTTTTTT
CDR3aa: CASSTTVSGEKLFF

j_gene: TRBJ1-1
v_gene: TRBV5-8
d_gene: TRBD1
abundance: -
CDR3nt: TGTGCCAGCAGCTGGGACAGGATCAGGCCTGAAGCTTTCTTT
CDR3aa: CASSWDRIRPEAFF

j_gene: TRBJ1-6
v_gene: TRBV6-1
d_gene: TRBD1
abundance: -
CDR3nt: TGTGCCAGCACCCCCGACAGGGACGGATCACCCCTCCACTTT
CDR3aa: CASTPDRDGSPLHF

j_gene: TRBJ2-3
v_gene: TRBV11-2
d_gene: TRBD2
abundance: -
CDR3nt: TGTGCCAGCAGCCCCCGACTAGCAGGAGCAGGAGATACGCAGTATTTT
CDR3aa: CASSPRLAGAGDTQYF

j_gene: TRBJ1-1
v_gene: TRBV4-1
d_gene: -
abundance: once
CDR3nt: TGCGCCAGCAGCCAAGACCCCACTGAGAGGGACGCTTTCTTT
CDR3aa: CASSQDPTERDAFF

j_gene: TRBJ1-3
v_gene: TRBV5-1
d_gene: -
abundance: -
CDR3nt: TGCGCCAGCAGCTTCGAGGGAGTCGCTGGAAACACCATATATTTT
CDR3aa: CASSFEGVAGNTIYF

j_gene: TRBJ2-3
v_gene: TRBV11-2
d_gene: TRBD2
abundance: -
CDR3nt: TGTGCCAGCAGCCCGACCCTAGCGGGAGGGGCAGATACGCAGTATTTT
CDR3aa: CASSPTLAGGADTQYF

j_gene: TRBJ2-2
v_gene: TRBV7-2
d_gene: -
abundance: -
CDR3nt: TGTGCCAGCAGCCTCCTCACTTTCACCGGGGAGCTGTTTTTT
CDR3aa: CASSLLTFTGELFF

j_gene: TRBJ1-1
v_gene: TRBV6-1
d_gene: TRBD1
abundance: once
CDR3nt: TGTGCCAGCTGGAGACAGGGGTACACTGAAGCTTTCTTT
CDR3aa: CASWRQGYTEAFF

j_gene: TRBJ2-7
v_gene: TRBV28
d_gene: -
abundance: -
CDR3nt: TGTGCCAGCAGTCCTTCCGGGCCTGCCCTCTACGAGCAGTACTTC
CDR3aa: CASSPSGPALYEQYF

j_gene: TRBJ1-4
v_gene: TRBV6-5
d_gene: -
abundance: -
CDR3nt: TGTGCCAGCAGTTACTCCGCGGTGGCGCAACCGTTTTTT
CDR3aa: CASSYSAVAQPFF

j_gene: TRBJ2-7
v_gene: TRBV28
d_gene: -
abundance: -
CDR3nt: TGTGCCAGCAGCCCAAACGAGCTTGGGGGGTCCTACGAGCAGTACTTC
CDR3aa: CASSPNELGGSYEQYF

j_gene: TRBJ2-2
v_gene: TRBV19
d_gene: TRBD1
abundance: -
CDR3nt: TGTGCCAGCGGGACAGCGAACACCGGGGAGCTGTTTTTT
CDR3aa: CASGTANTGELFF

j_gene: TRBJ1-2
v_gene: TRBV10-3
d_gene: TRBD1
abundance: -
CDR3nt: TGTGCCATTCAACCGGGACAGGGTGAGGAGGATGACTACACCTTC
CDR3aa: CAIQPGQGEEDDYTF

j_gene: TRBJ2-2
v_gene: TRBV7-9
d_gene: TRBD2
abundance: -
CDR3nt: TGTGCCAGCAGCACCCGGACTAGCGGGTATAGCACCGGGGAGCTGTTTTTT
CDR3aa: CASSTRTSGYSTGELFF

j_gene: TRBJ2-3
v_gene: TRBV18
d_gene: -
abundance: -
CDR3nt: TGTGCCAGCTCACCACTCAACGGGGAATTGACGCAGTATTTT
CDR3aa: CASSPLNGELTQYF

j_gene: TRBJ1-4
v_gene: TRBV6-5
d_gene: -
abundance: -
CDR3nt: TGTGCCAGCAGCCTGGGGCGGGGTTATGAAAAACTGTTTTTT
CDR3aa: CASSLGRGYEKLFF

j_gene: TRBJ2-2
v_gene: TRBV30
d_gene: -
abundance: once
CDR3nt: TGTGCCTGGAAATGGCAGGGGACCGGGGAGCTGTTTTTT
CDR3aa: CAWKWQGTGELFF

j_gene: TRBJ2-7
v_gene: TRBV30
d_gene: -
abundance: -
CDR3nt: TGTGCCTGGAGTGTGGTAAGCTCCTACGAGCAGTACTTC
CDR3aa: CAWSVVSSYEQYF

j_gene: TRBJ2-7
v_gene: TRBV13
d_gene: TRBD1
abundance: once
CDR3nt: TGTGCCAGCAGCCCACGGACAGGGTGGTACGAGCAGTACTTC
CDR3aa: CASSPRTGWYEQYF

j_gene: TRBJ1-4
v_gene: TRBV29-1
d_gene: -
abundance: -
CDR3nt: TGCAGCGTACGACAGGCAACTAATGAAAAACTGTTTTTT
CDR3aa: CSVRQATNEKLFF

j_gene: TRBJ2-7
v_gene: TRBV14
d_gene: -
abundance: -
CDR3nt: TGTGCCAGCAGCCACGACCTGCACTCCTACGAGCAGTACTTC
CDR3aa: CASSHDLHSYEQYF